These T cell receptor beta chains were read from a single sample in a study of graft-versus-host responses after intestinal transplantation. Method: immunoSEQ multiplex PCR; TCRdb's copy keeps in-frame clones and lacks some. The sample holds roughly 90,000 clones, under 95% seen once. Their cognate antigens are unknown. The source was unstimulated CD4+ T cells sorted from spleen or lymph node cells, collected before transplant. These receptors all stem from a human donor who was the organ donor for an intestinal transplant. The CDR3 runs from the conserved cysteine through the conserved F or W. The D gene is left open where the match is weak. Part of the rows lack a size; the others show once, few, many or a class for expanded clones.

CASSIGGGSYEQYF,TGTGCCAGTAGTATAGGTGGCGGGAGCTACGAGCAGTACTTC,.,TRBV19,TRBJ2-7,TRBD2
CASSRTQAYGYTF,TGTGCCAGCAGCCGTACACAGGCTTATGGCTACACCTTC,once,TRBV11-2,TRBJ1-2,.
CASSSTGGGYEQYF,TGCGCCAGCAGCTCGACAGGGGGCGGGTACGAGCAGTACTTC,.,TRBV5-1,TRBJ2-7,TRBD1
CASSNRRDSAQYF,TGTGCCAGCAGCAACAGGAGGGATAGTGCGCAGTATTTT,.,TRBV21-1,TRBJ2-3,.
CASSQAGGHMGRETQYF,TGCGCCAGCAGCCAAGCGGGGGGCCACATGGGGAGAGAGACCCAGTACTTC,.,TRBV4-1,TRBJ2-5,.
CASSYSTGGRTAFF,TGTGCCAGCAGTTACTCGACGGGGGGAAGAACAGCTTTCTTT,.,TRBV6-6,TRBJ1-1,.
CASSLARETQYF,TGTGCCAGCAGCTTGGCCCGAGAGACCCAGTACTTC,once,TRBV5-6,TRBJ2-5,.
CASSLAGRGLVGYTF,TGTGCCAGCAGCTTGGCCGGCAGGGGGCTTGTTGGCTACACCTTC,.,TRBV5-4,TRBJ1-2,TRBD1
CSARQAREAFF,TGCAGTGCTCGACAGGCTAGAGAAGCTTTCTTT,.,TRBV20-1,TRBJ1-1,.
CASSRDRDFGYTF,TGTGCCAGCAGCCGGGACAGGGACTTTGGCTACACCTTC,.,TRBV2,TRBJ1-2,TRBD1
CASSRDRVNEKLFF,TGTGCCAGCAGTCGGGACAGGGTGAATGAAAAACTGTTTTTT,.,TRBV6-5,TRBJ1-4,TRBD1
CATHRQGSYEQYF,TGTGCCACTCACCGACAGGGATCCTACGAGCAGTACTTC,once,TRBV27,TRBJ2-7,TRBD1
CASSLAWGTPKANPNAYEQYF,TGTGCCAGCAGCTTAGCCTGGGGGACACCTAAAGCTAACCCAAATGCCTACGAGCAGTACTTC,.,TRBV7-2,TRBJ2-7,.
CAWSADRGYEQYF,TGTGCCTGGAGCGCGGACAGGGGGTACGAGCAGTACTTC,.,TRBV30,TRBJ2-7,TRBD1
CASSPNQGAGYF,TGTGCCAGCAGCCCGAATCAGGGGGCGGGATATTTT,.,TRBV6-6,TRBJ1-3,TRBD1
CASSTGQVDTQYF,TGTGCCAGCAGCACGGGACAGGTGGATACGCAGTATTTT,.,TRBV9,TRBJ2-3,TRBD1
CASSGGLAGIHEQYF,TGTGCCAGCAGCGGGGGACTAGCGGGAATCCACGAGCAGTACTTC,.,TRBV9,TRBJ2-7,TRBD2
CASTGTFSNYGYTF,TGCGCCAGCACAGGGACATTCTCTAACTATGGCTACACCTTC,.,TRBV4-1,TRBJ1-2,.
CASSLGAGTYEQYF,TGTGCCAGCAGCTTAGGGGCAGGGACCTACGAGCAGTACTTC,.,TRBV11-3,TRBJ2-7,.
CASSVVVGGPSNTGELFF,TGTGCCAGCAGCGTAGTTGTGGGAGGGCCCTCGAACACCGGGGAGCTGTTTTTT,.,TRBV9,TRBJ2-2,TRBD2
CASSVFQLRDREERARTYEQYF,TGTGCCAGCAGTGTTTTCCAACTCCGGGACAGGGAGGAGAGGGCCCGGACCTACGAGCAGTACTTC,.,TRBV28,TRBJ2-7,TRBD1
CAISARDRGPSEQYF,TGTGCCATCAGCGCCCGGGACAGGGGGCCGTCCGAGCAGTACTTC,.,TRBV10-3,TRBJ2-7,TRBD1
CASPPPGYYTDTQYF,TGTGCCAGCCCCCCCCCGGGATACTACACAGATACGCAGTATTTT,.,TRBV28,TRBJ2-3,.
CASAEDRLYGYTF,TGTGCCAGTGCCGAGGACAGGCTCTATGGCTACACCTTC,.,TRBV19,TRBJ1-2,TRBD1
CASSLVPYQETQYF,TGCGCCAGCAGCTTGGTCCCCTACCAAGAGACCCAGTACTTC,.,TRBV5-1,TRBJ2-5,.
CAIRSGETQYF,TGTGCCATCAGATCGGGGGAGACCCAGTACTTC,once,TRBV10-3,TRBJ2-5,.
CASRVAGLAKNIQYF,TGCGCCAGCAGGGTAGCGGGACTAGCCAAAAACATTCAGTACTTC,.,TRBV10-2,TRBJ2-4,TRBD2
CASSEPTSYNEQFF,TGTGCCAGCAGCGAGCCGACTAGCTACAATGAGCAGTTCTTC,.,TRBV5-6,TRBJ2-1,.
CASSLIAGGQAYGYTF,TGTGCCAGCAGCCTGATCGCGGGGGGTCAGGCCTATGGCTACACCTTC,.,TRBV5-6,TRBJ1-2,.
CASSSGDRVDSPLHF,TGCGCCAGCAGCTCGGGGGACAGGGTTGACTCACCCCTCCACTTT,.,TRBV5-1,TRBJ1-6,TRBD1
CASSTNTGELFF,TGTGCCAGCAGCACAAACACCGGGGAGCTGTTTTTT,.,TRBV7-6,TRBJ2-2,.
CASSPGQGNTEAFF,TGTGCCAGCTCACCTGGACAGGGTAACACTGAAGCTTTCTTT,.,TRBV18,TRBJ1-1,TRBD1
CASGPREADLQFF,TGTGCTAGTGGCCCCCGGGAGGCCGATCTACAGTTCTTC,.,TRBV12-5,TRBJ2-1,TRBD2
CASSARPGQGFGASGELFF,TGCGCCAGCAGTGCTCGTCCGGGACAGGGATTCGGAGCGTCCGGGGAGCTGTTTTTT,.,TRBV10-1,TRBJ2-2,TRBD1
CSGGQGGSYRDTGELFF,TGCAGCGGTGGACAGGGAGGTAGCTACCGAGATACCGGGGAGCTGTTTTTT,.,TRBV29-1,TRBJ2-2,TRBD1